The 10 T cell receptor beta chains below come from one sample, sequenced in a study of blood T cell repertoires in COVID-19. Assay used: immunoSEQ multiplex PCR; TCRdb lists only in-frame clones, some missing. The sample holds 100,000 to 150,000 clones, about 86% seen once. Sequencing was carried out using PBMCs or T cells enriched from blood (not recorded which). Source of these receptors: a man between 40 and 49 years old with acute COVID-19.

This chain connects TRBV3-1 (or the pseudogene TRBV3-2) to TRBJ1-4; D is uncertain. The CDR3 length is 17 residues. Germline loops: CDR1 LGHDT, CDR2 YNNKEL (reference sequence). V was pared by 0 bases and J by 4 bases, with 15 bases between. CDR3: CASSQDRSPYFNEKLFF. The CDR3 bases are TGTGCCAGCAGCCAAGATAGAAGTCCCTATTTTAATGAAAAACTGTTTTTT.

The chain joins TRBV2 to TRBJ1-4, with 8 positions matching TRBD1. V lost 6 bases and J lost 1; bases outside the gene matches: 4. Germline CDR1 and CDR2: SNHLY and FYNNEI. The CDR3 has 15 amino acids. The CDR3, as DNA: TGTGCCAGCAGCCTGGACAGGGAAACTAATGAAAAACTGTTTTTT. Translated, it gives CASSLDRETNEKLFF.

The chain joins TRBV7-3 to TRBJ2-1, with D tentatively TRBD2 (7 bases). CDR1 and CDR2 from the germline V gene are SGHTA and FQGTGA. Trimming cost V 5 bases and J 9 bases, with 17 bases left between them. The CDR3 sequence is 14 residues long. The CDR3, as DNA: TGTGCCAGCAGCCCGAGGGGGACTACTATTGAGCAGTTCTTC. It specifies CASSPRGTTIEQFF.

The rearrangement uses TRBV20-1 and TRBJ1-2; the D gene is possibly TRBD1 (5 bases). CDR1 is DFQATT and CDR2 is SNEGSKA in the germline V gene (reference sequence). V lost 3 bases, J lost 4 bases, and 15 bases lay in between. CDR3 size: 14 residues. This CDR3 reads CSASNRAGIYGYTF. The CDR3 DNA reads as TGCAGTGCTAGTAATAGGGCAGGGATCTATGGCTACACCTTC.

V and J are TRBV25-1 and TRBJ2-7, with TRBD2 identical over 7 bases. Losses at the gene ends were 6 bases for V and 5 bases for J; bases not matched to a gene: 7. The CDR3 runs to 13 residues. CDR1 and CDR2 from the germline V gene are MGHDK and SYGVNS. The CDR3 region is CASRGGLPHEQYF. DNA for the CDR3: TGTGCCAGCAGGGGAGGGCTTCCCCACGAGCAGTACTTC.

This chain uses TRBV29-1 with TRBJ1-2; a possible D gene is TRBD1 (5 bases). The CDR3 is made up of 12 amino acids. CDR1 is SQVTM, CDR2 ANQGSEA, per germline. The V gene lost 5 bases and the J gene lost 1 base, with 8 bases spanning the gap. For the CDR3, the DNA is TGCAGCGTTCTGACAGTTAACTATGGCTACACCTTC. This translates into CSVLTVNYGYTF. Full variable domain (rest looked up from reference TRBV29-1 and TRBJ1-2): SAVISQKPSRDICQRGTSLTIQCQVDSQVTMMFWYRQQPGQSLTLIATANQGSEATYESGFVIDKFPISRPNLTFSTLTVSNMSPEDSSIYLCSVLTVNYGYTFGSGTRLTVV.

This clone was detected once. The V call is TRBV15, the J call TRBJ2-2; no clear D. Trimming stripped 0 bases from V and 4 bases from J, with 3 bases between. Germline values: CDR1 LNHNV, CDR2 YYDKDF (reference sequence). The CDR3 sequence is 13 residues long. In DNA form, the CDR3 reads TGTGCCACCAGCAGAGACATCACCGGGGAGCTGTTTTTT. It encodes CATSRDITGELFF.

The chain recombines TRBV3-1 (or the pseudogene TRBV3-2) with TRBJ2-7; 7 bases align to TRBD2. V shed 1 base, J shed 6 bases, and the junction held 6 bases outside the gene matches. CDR1 and CDR2 (germline): LGHDT, YNNKEL (reference sequence). This CDR3 contains 14 residues. DNA for the CDR3: TGTGCCAGCAGCCAAGGGGGCGGGGGTATCGAGCAGTACTTC. Its protein product is CASSQGGGGIEQYF.

This chain links TRBV6-4 with TRBJ2-3; D is perhaps TRBD1 (6 bases). Trimming stripped 3 bases from V and 1 base from J, with 14 bases between. The V gene's germline CDR1 is MRHNA and CDR2 SNTAGT. CDR3 length equals 16 residues. The CDR3 DNA follows: TGTGCCAGCAGTGAAGATGCAGGGGTGGGCACAGATACGCAGTATTTT. Its protein is CASSEDAGVGTDTQYF.

The chain has TRBV10-3 and TRBJ2-3; 11 positions agree with TRBD2. With 3 bases clipped from V and 8 bases from J, the junction kept 4 bases outside the gene matches. Germline V gives CDR1 ENHRY, CDR2 SYGVKD. This CDR3 is 14 amino acids long. The CDR3 sequence: CAISETSGSGTQYF. In nucleotides, the CDR3 is TGTGCCATCAGTGAAACTAGCGGGAGCGGTACGCAGTATTTT.